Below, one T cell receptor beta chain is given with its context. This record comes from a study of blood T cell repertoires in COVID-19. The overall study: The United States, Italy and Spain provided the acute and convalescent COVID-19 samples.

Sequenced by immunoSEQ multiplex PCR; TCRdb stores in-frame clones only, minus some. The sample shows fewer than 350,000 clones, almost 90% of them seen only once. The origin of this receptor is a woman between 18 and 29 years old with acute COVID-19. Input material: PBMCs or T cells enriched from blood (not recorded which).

CDR3 sequence reads: CASSVEGRGDSSYEQYF. In nucleotides, the CDR3 is TGTGCCAGCAGCGTAGAGGGTAGAGGGGACAGCTCCTACGAGCAGTACTTC. The chain joins TRBV9 to TRBJ2-7; 7 bases agree with TRBD1. The CDR3 sequence is 17 residues long. J lost 0 bases, V lost 0 bases, and 9 bases had no gene match. Germline CDR1 SGDLS, CDR2 YYNGEE.